What follows are 17 T cell receptor beta chains derived from one specimen sequenced in a study of T-cell memory formation after mild COVID-19. TCRdb itself ran the 5' RACE reads through MiXCR, one entry per CDR3 protein. The sample has roughly 480,000 distinct CDR3 sequences, around 25% seen once. Material: PBMCs or a T cell subset sorted from them (not recorded which). Source of these receptors: an adult woman who had mild COVID-19 (a few samples of this study predate the infection). Cell type and time point are not known.

CDR3 region: CSAEGTSGSGDEQFF. The CDR3, as DNA: TGCAGTGCTGAGGGGACTAGCGGGAGTGGCGATGAGCAGTTCTTC. The V and J genes are TRBV20-1 and TRBJ2-1; TRBD2 agrees at 14 bases. V was pared by 5 bases and J by 8 bases, with 8 bases of the junction left unmatched. CDR1 and CDR2 from the germline V gene are DFQATT and SNEGSKA (reference sequence). This CDR3 is 15 amino acids long.

This clonotype has more than one count but fewer than ten. The V and J genes are TRBV11-2 and TRBJ2-7, with 7 bases aligning to TRBD2. V was pared by 2 bases and J by 2 bases, with 6 bases of the junction left unmatched. CDR3 length: 15 amino acids. Germline V CDR1 and CDR2: SGHAT, FQNNGV. The CDR3 DNA sequence: TGTGCCAGCAGCTTAATAACGGGGAGGGCCTACGAGCAGTACTTC. This translates into CASSLITGRAYEQYF. Together with reference TRBV11-2 and TRBJ2-7, the CDR3 gives the full variable domain: EAGVAQSPRYKIIEKRQSVAFWCNPISGHATLYWYQQILGQGPKLLIQFQNNGVVDDSQLPKDRFSAERLKGVDSTLKIQPAKLEDSAVYLCASSLITGRAYEQYFGPGTRLTVT.

This rearrangement joins TRBV18 to TRBJ2-1; TRBD1 agrees at 8 bases. Germline V gene lookup returns CDR1 KGHSH and CDR2 LQKENI. This CDR3 spans 15 amino acids. Trimming at V came to 3 bases and at J to 2 bases, leaving 3 bases not matched to a gene. The CDR3 loop is CASSPRTGPYNEQFF. The DNA for the CDR3 is TGTGCCAGCTCACCGCGGACAGGGCCCTACAATGAGCAGTTCTTC.

The gene calls are TRBV9 and TRBJ2-7; 8 bases align to TRBD1. The V and J ends lost 0 bases and 2 bases, in that order; junction bases with no gene match: 1. The CDR3 covers 14 residues. Germline CDR1 reads SGDLS; CDR2 reads YYNGEE. CDR3 coding DNA: TGTGCCAGCAGCGTAGGGACAGGGCCCTACGAGCAGTACTTC. Translating gives CASSVGTGPYEQYF.

The chain couples TRBV6-5 to TRBJ2-3; D is uncertain. V lost 5 bases and J 2 bases, leaving 11 bases between the germline ends. CDR1 is MNHEY and CDR2 is SVGAGI in the germline V gene. The CDR3 extends over 14 amino acids. The DNA of the CDR3 is TGTGCCAGCAGTCTACAGTCAGTCACAGATACGCAGTATTTT. Its translation is CASSLQSVTDTQYF.

This clonotype was seen only a few times. The J gene is TRBJ2-1, the V gene TRBV18; D call uncertain. V lost 2 bases and J 5 bases, leaving 10 bases between the germline ends. In germline, CDR1 is KGHSH, CDR2 LQKENI. This CDR3 spans 14 amino acids. CDR3 in DNA: TGTGCCAGCTCACCAGAAAGGGATCACAATGAGCAGTTCTTC. Encoded protein: CASSPERDHNEQFF.

The chain uses TRBV12-3 or TRBV12-4 and TRBJ2-2, with TRBD1 identical over 11 bases. V lost 6 bases, J lost 4 bases, and 4 bases stayed unmatched. The CDR3 totals 15 residues. The CDR3 sequence is CASSEDRGLTGELFF. CDR3 nucleotide sequence: TGTGCCAGCAGCGAGGACAGGGGGCTCACCGGGGAGCTGTTTTTT.

V is TRBV7-2 and J is TRBJ2-1; TRBD2 aligns across 13 bases. With V trimmed by 5 bases and J by 2 bases, 9 bases remained unmatched. CDR1 is SGHTA and CDR2 is FQGNSA in the germline V gene. The CDR3 covers 18 residues. Written as DNA, the CDR3 is TGTGCCAGCAGCCGAGGACTAGCGGGAGCCTCCGCCTACAATGAGCAGTTCTTC. Translated: CASSRGLAGASAYNEQFF.

This chain joins TRBV5-1 and TRBJ2-1; 8 bases align to TRBD2. Germline V gene sequence: CDR1 SGHRS, CDR2 YFSETQ. With V trimmed by 0 bases and J by 5 bases, 10 bases remained unmatched. This CDR3 region has 17 residues. This CDR3 reads CASSLELTSGADNEQFF. The CDR3 coding sequence is TGCGCCAGCAGCTTGGAATTAACTAGCGGTGCGGACAATGAGCAGTTCTTC.

This clonotype was counted ten times or more. The CDR3 here is CASSVYTRGETQYF. CDR3 nucleotides: TGTGCCAGCAGTGTCTACACTAGGGGGGAGACCCAGTACTTC. This rearrangement joins TRBV27 to TRBJ2-5; D perhaps matches TRBD1 (6 bases). In germline, CDR1 is MNHEY, CDR2 SMNVEV (reference sequence). Trimming stripped 5 bases from V and 5 bases from J, with 15 bases between. The CDR3 totals 14 residues.

V is TRBV6-6 and J is TRBJ2-1; TRBD1 agrees at 7 bases. Losses at the gene ends were 4 bases for V and 5 bases for J; bases not matched to a gene: 11. This CDR3 comprises 16 residues. In germline, CDR1 is MNHNY, CDR2 SVGAGI (reference sequence). The CDR3 reads CASSFPTGISDNEQFF. The CDR3, as DNA: TGTGCCAGCAGTTTCCCGACAGGGATTAGCGACAATGAGCAGTTCTTC.

This chain joins TRBV6-2 or TRBV6-3 and TRBJ2-7, with 12 bases matching TRBD2. The V gene end was trimmed by 5 bases and the J gene end by 5 bases; junction bases not matched to a gene: 7. This CDR3 comprises 15 residues. Germline CDR1 and CDR2: MNHEY and SVGEGT. In DNA, the CDR3 is TGTGCCAGCAGTACCCGACTAGCGGGAGTCCACGAGCAGTACTTC. Translation gives CASSTRLAGVHEQYF.

The V and J genes are TRBV7-3 and TRBJ1-1; D perhaps matches TRBD1 (6 bases). V lost 6 bases to trimming and J lost 2 bases, with 10 bases between them. Germline loops: CDR1 SGHTA, CDR2 FQGTGA. The CDR3 length is 13 residues. The CDR3 here is CASRRTVNTEAFF. The DNA for the CDR3 is TGTGCCAGCAGGAGGACAGTTAACACTGAAGCTTTCTTT.

The chain uses TRBV7-2 and TRBJ2-3; 16 nucleotides line up with TRBD2. The germline CDR1 and CDR2 sequences are SGHTA and FQGNSA. Trimming took 6 bases from V and 5 from J; bases not matched to a gene: 8. This CDR3 is built from 17 residues. The CDR3 loop reads CASRAPGLAGGGDTQYF. The CDR3 region has the DNA TGTGCCAGCAGAGCTCCGGGACTAGCGGGAGGGGGAGATACGCAGTATTTT.

The V call is TRBV3-1, the J call TRBJ2-7; D possibly corresponds to TRBD2 (5 bases). Deletions cut 6 bases from V and 1 base from J, with 10 bases between. CDR1 and CDR2 from the germline V gene are LGHDT and YNNKEL (reference sequence). The CDR3 contains 13 residues. The CDR3 nucleotides read TGTGCCAGCAGGTCTAGCTGGTCCTACGAGCAGTACTTC. It encodes CASRSSWSYEQYF.

The CDR3 nucleotides read TGCAGTGCTAGACTAGCGGGTGGGGGTAATGAGCAGTTCTTC. Translating it yields CSARLAGGGNEQFF. This chain uses TRBV20-1 with TRBJ2-1, with 8 nucleotides matching TRBD2. The CDR3 length is 14 residues. Germline V CDR1 and CDR2: DFQATT, SNEGSKA (reference sequence). V lost 2 bases, J lost 7 bases, and 7 bases stayed unmatched.

This clonotype occurred a few times. V is TRBV27 and J is TRBJ2-7, with TRBD2 matching 10 bases. J lost 3 bases, V lost 5 bases, and 4 bases had no gene match. Per the germline V gene, CDR1 is MNHEY and CDR2 is SMNVEV (reference sequence). The CDR3 sequence is 14 residues long. The chain's CDR3 is CASSPSGGDYEQYF. CDR3 coding DNA: TGTGCCAGCAGTCCTAGCGGGGGAGACTACGAGCAGTACTTC.